Presented here are 25 T cell receptor beta chains from one specimen sequenced in a study of T cell repertoires in cytomegalovirus infection. These receptors lack a known antigen. TCRdb called the reads again in MiXCR, with one record for every CDR3 protein. The repertoire holds roughly 7,600 distinct CDR3 sequences, with approximately 49% as singletons. Sequencing was done on a sample of PBMCs, sequenced either directly or after in vitro stimulation (not recorded which). These receptors were obtained from a human donor in good health (CMV status not recorded). Some clones in this sample may be carry-over from other donors' samples.

The gene calls are TRBV3-1 and TRBJ1-3; D not resolved. Trimming pared 3 bases from V and 3 bases from J, leaving 18 bases between. There are 17 residues in the CDR3. The germline V gene has CDR1 LGHDT and CDR2 YNNKEL (reference sequence). The CDR3 DNA reads TGTGCCAGCAGCCACGAGGACGTCTCCCTGCTTGGAAACACCATATATTTT. Its protein is CASSHEDVSLLGNTIYF.

This clonotype was counted ten times or more. The chain employs TRBV27 and TRBJ2-1, with 10 bases lining up with TRBD1. CDR1 and CDR2 from the germline V gene are MNHEY and SMNVEV (reference sequence). The CDR3 loop spans 14 amino acids. Trimming took 8 bases from V and 4 from J; bases not matched to a gene: 5. The CDR3 region has the DNA TGTGCCAGCTTCCCGGGACAGGGGTACAATGAGCAGTTCTTC. It specifies CASFPGQGYNEQFF.

This chain uses TRBV7-6 with TRBJ2-5; a possible D gene is TRBD2 (6 bases). The V gene's germline CDR1 is SGHVS and CDR2 FNYEAQ. The CDR3 is 15 residues long. The ends were cut back, 1 base at V and 4 bases at J, with 13 bases in the middle. The CDR3 DNA is TGTGCCAGCAGCTTAGAGCAGGGAGGCCCAGAGACCCAGTACTTC. It codes for CASSLEQGGPETQYF.

For this clonotype: The junction does not match germline at one end; this may be a read error. V gene TRBV7-2 combines with J gene TRBJ1-2, with D perhaps matching TRBD1 (5 bases). Germline-derived CDR1 and CDR2 are SGHTA and FQGNSA. The CDR3 contains 19 residues. The CDR3 is CSSSFGDVTPPGLGSGYTF. CDR3 in DNA: TGTTCCAGCAGCTTCGGGGACGTCACTCCGCCAGGGTTGGGTAGTGGCTACACCTTC. Full variable domain (rest looked up from reference TRBV7-2 and TRBJ1-2): GAGVSQSPSNKVTEKGKDVELRCDPISGHTALYWYRQSLGQGLEFLIYFQGNSAPDKSGLPSDRFSAERTGGSVSTLTIQRTQQEDSAVYLCSSSFGDVTPPGLGSGYTFGSGTRLTVV.

The J gene is TRBJ2-3, the V gene TRBV5-4, with TRBD2 matching 11 bases. Germline V CDR1 and CDR2: SGHNT, YYREEE (reference sequence). V lost 4 bases to trimming and J lost 0 bases; unmatched junction nucleotides: 7. The CDR3 runs to 17 residues. CDR3 amino acids: CASSAWTSGPSTDTQYF. CDR3 DNA sequence: TGTGCCAGCAGCGCCTGGACTAGCGGGCCTAGCACAGATACGCAGTATTTT.

Comment on this clonotype: A junction boundary mismatches the germline segment, possibly from a read error. The rearrangement joins TRBV20-1 to TRBJ1-5; no reliable D call. Germline CDR1 DFQATT, CDR2 SNEGSKA (reference sequence). The CDR3 is made up of 16 amino acids. This CDR3 is CSASIPAVYSNHPHHF. In DNA form, the CDR3 reads TGCAGTGCTAGTATCCCAGCTGTGTATAGCAATCATCCCCATCATTTT.

As to this clonotype: Sequence at one end of the junction differs from germline and may be a read error. J is TRBJ1-2 and V is TRBV7-2; D not resolved. Germline V CDR1 and CDR2: SGHTA, FQGNSA. This CDR3 region has 15 residues. The CDR3 sequence: CVSSLEGLEGYGYTF. CDR3 nucleotide sequence: TGTGTCAGCAGCTTAGAAGGGCTTGAGGGCTATGGCTACACCTTC.

With respect to this clonotype: Given the absence of the conserved phenylalanine or tryptophan at the CDR3 end, a read error is likely. The chain joins TRBV5-1 to TRBJ2-1, with no clear D. Germline lookup yields CDR1 SGHRS and CDR2 YFSETQ. The CDR3 contains 15 residues. The CDR3 sequence: CTSSLFSTSCNEQFV. The CDR3 DNA is TGCACCAGCAGCTTGTTCTCGACATCGTGCAATGAGCAGTTCGTC.

The chain joins TRBV3-1 to TRBJ2-2; D is undetermined. Deletions cut 2 bases from V and 7 bases from J, with 11 bases between. Germline loops: CDR1 LGHDT, CDR2 YNNKEL (reference sequence). CDR3 size: 14 residues. The CDR3 sequence is CASSQMTSNGELFF. CDR3 bases: TGTGCCAGCAGCCAAATGACAAGTAACGGGGAGCTGTTTTTT. The full variable domain, with the rest looked up from reference TRBV3-1 and TRBJ2-2, is DTAVSQTPKYLVTQMGNDKSIKCEQNLGHDTMYWYKQDSKKFLKIMFSYNNKELIINETVPNRFSPKSPDKAHLNLHINSLELGDSAVYFCASSQMTSNGELFFGEGSRLTVL.

Comment on this clonotype: One junction end does not reproduce the germline sequence, and a read error may be involved. The chain uses TRBV27 and TRBJ1-2; a weak D match, TRBD1 (5 bases). CDR1 is MNHEY, CDR2 SMNVEV, per germline (reference sequence). The CDR3 consists of 14 residues. CDR3 amino acids: CSSLKQVANYGYTF. The CDR3 region has the DNA TGTTCCAGCCTAAAACAGGTAGCTAACTATGGCTACACCTTC.

This clonotype was counted ten times or more. In DNA form, the CDR3 reads TGCAGTGCCCTAATCAGCGGGAGACGTTTCACAGATACGCAGTATTTT. Amino acids: CSALISGRRFTDTQYF. The chain couples TRBV20-1 to TRBJ2-3; 8 bases map to TRBD2. Germline CDR1 is DFQATT and CDR2 is SNEGSKA (reference sequence). This CDR3 contains 16 residues. V was clipped by 6 bases and J by 2 bases; unmatched bases: 13.

The chain uses TRBV7-8 and TRBJ1-1, with 10 positions matching TRBD1. CDR3 length: 18 residues. Germline CDR1 SGHVS, CDR2 FQNEAQ. V shed 0 bases and J 12 bases; nucleotides not matched to a gene: 19. The CDR3 DNA reads as TGTGCCAGCAGCTTAGCGAATCCGGGACAGGGGAGTAATCGATGGACTTTCTTT. This translates into CASSLANPGQGSNRWTFF.

The J gene is TRBJ2-1, the V gene TRBV15; 8 nucleotides align to TRBD2. V was pared by 0 bases and J by 4 bases, with 5 bases of the junction left unmatched. The germline gives CDR1 LNHNV, CDR2 YYDKDF (reference sequence). The CDR3 covers 16 residues. In nucleotides, the CDR3 is TGTGCCACCAGCAGAGATCGGGGGGGTTGGTACAATGAGCAGTTCTTC. The encoded protein is CATSRDRGGWYNEQFF.

The chain recombines TRBV7-2 with TRBJ2-1, with D tentatively TRBD2 (5 bases). The germline CDR1 and CDR2 sequences are SGHTA and FQGNSA. V was cut by 7 bases and J by 4 bases, with 14 bases left in between. This CDR3 is built from 14 residues. The CDR3 DNA sequence: TGTGCCAGCAACAAAATCTCGGGGTACAATGAGCAGTTCTTC. Translation: CASNKISGYNEQFF.

This clonotype was counted a few times. This chain's CDR3 is CASSLSRNTEAFF. The CDR3, as DNA: TGTGCCAGCAGCTTGTCGAGGAACACTGAAGCTTTCTTT. The rearrangement links TRBV11-2 to TRBJ1-1, with D hard to call. Germline V CDR1 and CDR2: SGHAT, FQNNGV. The CDR3 runs to 13 residues. Trimming stripped 3 bases from V and 1 base from J, with 6 bases between. The whole variable domain, remainder taken from reference TRBV11-2 and TRBJ1-1, is EAGVAQSPRYKIIEKRQSVAFWCNPISGHATLYWYQQILGQGPKLLIQFQNNGVVDDSQLPKDRFSAERLKGVDSTLKIQPAKLEDSAVYLCASSLSRNTEAFFGQGTRLTVV.

Comments on this clonotype: Sequence at one end of the junction differs from germline and may be a read error. This chain links TRBV20-1 with TRBJ2-3, with 7 bases aligning to TRBD1. This CDR3 is 18 amino acids long. Germline V gene data show CDR1 as DFQATT and CDR2 as SNEGSKA (reference sequence). CDR3: CSSRRLPSTGRTPDTQYF. The CDR3 DNA follows: TGCAGTTCTAGGCGACTACCATCGACAGGGCGCACACCGGATACGCAGTATTTT.

This clonotype has ten or more counts. The chain combines TRBV4-1 with TRBJ2-1, with D perhaps TRBD1 (6 bases). Trimming left V 1 base short and J 7 bases short, with 17 bases between. Germline CDR1 MGHRA, CDR2 YSYEKL. The CDR3 length is 16 residues. In DNA form, the CDR3 reads TGCGCCAGCAGCCAAGTCCCTCGGGACATTGGGAATGAGCAGTTCTTC. This translates into CASSQVPRDIGNEQFF.

V and J are TRBV27 and TRBJ1-1, with 9 nucleotides matching TRBD1. This CDR3 contains 15 residues. V trimming: 0 bases; J trimming: 6 bases; junction bases outside the gene matches: 5. Germline V lookup: CDR1 MNHEY, CDR2 SMNVEV (reference sequence). This chain's CDR3 is CASSLSGTGPAEAFF. Written as DNA, the CDR3 is TGTGCCAGCAGTTTATCAGGGACAGGGCCAGCTGAAGCTTTCTTT.

Comments on this clonotype: No conserved phenylalanine or tryptophan is present at the end of the CDR3, so a read error is the likely explanation. This rearrangement joins TRBV12-3 or TRBV12-4 to TRBJ1-1, with D possibly TRBD1 on 6 matching bases. The V gene lost 11 bases and the J gene lost 4 bases, with 26 bases spanning the gap. This CDR3 spans 16 amino acids. The DNA of the CDR3 is TGTGCCCTCAGCCTCCGTGTTTCCAAACAGGGCACTGAAGCTTTCTGT. Amino acid sequence: CALSLRVSKQGTEAFC.

The V gene is TRBV12-3 or TRBV12-4, the J gene TRBJ1-4; weak D call: TRBD1 (5 bases). The CDR3 is 14 amino acids. Trimming stripped 3 bases from V and 5 bases from J, with 10 bases between. CDR3 protein: CASSFSGVNEKLFF. The DNA for the CDR3 is TGTGCCAGCAGTTTTTCGGGGGTGAATGAAAAACTGTTTTTT.

This clonotype was recorded once. CDR3 nucleotides: TGTGCCAGCAGCCTGTGGGTGGGCGGGGAGCTGTTTTTT. Translation gives CASSLWVGGELFF. The chain employs TRBV5-5 and TRBJ2-2; D not certain. V was pared by 4 bases and J by 7 bases, with 11 bases between. The CDR3 totals 13 residues. Looked up from germline, CDR1 is SGHKS and CDR2 is YYEKEE (reference sequence).

A note on this clonotype: Sequence at one end of the junction differs from germline and may be a read error. The gene calls are TRBV7-2 and TRBJ1-1; D call uncertain. From germline, CDR1 is SGHTA and CDR2 FQGNSA. The CDR3 consists of 16 residues. The CDR3 bases are TGTGCAAGCAGCTTAGATTCTAGGGTCTCGAACACTGAAGATTTCTTT. Translation: CASSLDSRVSNTEDFF.

The chain uses TRBV27 and TRBJ2-3; D unresolved. Germline CDR1 reads MNHEY; CDR2 reads SMNVEV (reference sequence). This CDR3 is built from 10 residues. Trimming left V 10 bases short and J 5 bases short, with 7 bases between. CDR3: CATDVDTQYF. The DNA of the CDR3 is TGTGCCACTGACGTAGATACGCAGTATTTT.

The chain is built from TRBV14 and TRBJ2-5; 12 nucleotides align to TRBD2. This CDR3 comprises 15 residues. The germline gives CDR1 SGHDN, CDR2 FVKESK. V trimming: 4 bases; J trimming: 3 bases; junction bases outside the gene matches: 3. As DNA, the CDR3 is TGTGCCAGCAGCCTAAGACTAGCGGGAGAAGAGACCCAGTACTTC. The encoded protein is CASSLRLAGEETQYF.

Notes on this clonotype: A junction boundary mismatches the germline segment, possibly from a read error. The CDR3 loop is CASSLDSRFSNTKAFF. CDR3 DNA: TGTGCCAGCAGCTTAGATTCTAGGTTCTCTAACACTAAAGCTTTCTTT. The chain uses TRBV7-2 and TRBJ1-1; D is unresolved. There are 16 residues in the CDR3. CDR1 SGHTA and CDR2 FQGNSA come from the germline V gene.